This TCR beta chain was recovered during a study of blood T cells in healthy people across ages. Broader study findings: Naive CD4+ cells and diversity were both higher in long-lived donors than in aged donors. With age, beta diversity per million T cells declined roughly linearly, significantly by approximately 41.

Primers used in a second PCR of about 6 to 11 cycles were a sample-barcoded 5' primer and a J-beta primer mix. A minimum of 3 million CDR3-containing paired-end reads was obtained for each sample. TCRdb re-called the 5' RACE reads with MiXCR, one entry per CDR3 protein. This sample has 700,000 to 900,000 distinct CDR3 sequences, with approximately 53% found just once. Points on this clonotype: Its antigen remains unknown.

Sequenced material: blood. This TCR was recovered from an elderly man in good health.

In DNA, the CDR3 is TGTGCCAGCCATGGGACTCCCCGACGGGAGCAGTTCTTC. It is translated as CASHGTPRREQFF. This chain joins TRBV28 and TRBJ2-1, with D perhaps matching TRBD2 (6 bases). Between the trimmed V and J ends, which lost 8 bases and 10 bases, there was a span of 18 bases. Germline V gene data show CDR1 as MDHEN and CDR2 as SYDVKM. The CDR3 has 13 amino acids.